This T cell receptor beta chain was sequenced during a study of control samples from healthy donors and cancer patients. Measured with immunoSEQ multiplex PCR; TCRdb has only the in-frame clones, and not every one. Found here are some 150,000 clones, 91% of them singletons; the top ten hold roughly 1.6%. CDR1 is MGHRA, CDR2 YSYEKL, per germline. CDR3 length: 14 amino acids. Losses at the gene ends were 7 bases for V and 5 bases for J; bases not matched to a gene: 7. The chain uses TRBV4-1 and TRBJ2-5; TRBD2 matches 10 bases. This sequence originates from a woman aged 30 to 39 in good health. Sequenced input: blood. CDR3 region: CASKAGGPGETQYF. CDR3 in DNA: TGCGCCAGCAAAGCGGGAGGGCCGGGGGAGACCCAGTACTTC.